This is a list of T cell receptor beta chains from one sample in a study of T cells in Graves' hyperthyroidism and ophthalmopathy. TCRdb re-called the multiplex PCR reads through MiXCR, storing one row per CDR3 protein. Of 350,000 or so distinct CDR3 sequences in the sample, over 15% were seen once. Sample: blood. These receptors all come from a woman aged 40 to 49 with Graves' ophthalmopathy. Each CDR3 is given with its conserved first and last residue. A D gene is named only where the DNA matches it firmly. Rows may omit the clone size; those that give it use once, few, many or a size class.

V gene	J gene	clone size	D gene	CDR3 protein	CDR3 DNA
TRBV11-2	TRBJ2-7	-	-	CASTLNGLEQYF	TGTGCCAGCACTCTAAATGGGCTCGAGCAGTACTTC
TRBV9	TRBJ2-5	-	TRBD1	CASSAGGSQETQYF	TGTGCCAGCAGCGCAGGGGGCAGCCAAGAGACCCAGTACTTC
TRBV6-1	TRBJ1-6	many	-	CASSEARGGRARSPLHF	TGTGCCAGCAGTGAAGCGCGGGGTGGCAGGGCAAGATCACCCCTCCACTTT
TRBV6-1	TRBJ2-3	many	-	CASSRDYPDTQYF	TGTGCCAGCAGCCGTGACTACCCAGATACGCAGTATTTT
TRBV7-2	TRBJ2-7	-	-	CASKIPEGYEQYF	TGTGCCAGCAAGATCCCAGAAGGGTACGAGCAGTACTTC
TRBV4-1	TRBJ1-1	-	-	CASSQAVGLTPPATEAFF	TGCGCCAGCAGCCAAGCAGTCGGCCTAACCCCCCCTGCCACTGAAGCTTTCTTT
TRBV20-1	TRBJ1-5	many	TRBD1	CSADHGTVGQPQHF	TGCAGTGCTGACCACGGGACAGTCGGGCAGCCCCAGCATTTT
TRBV7-2	TRBJ2-7	many	-	CASSSGDLPYEQYF	TGTGCCAGCAGCTCAGGGGACCTCCCCTACGAGCAGTACTTC
TRBV18	TRBJ2-7	many	-	CASSPFGAGSSYEQYF	TGTGCCAGCTCACCATTTGGAGCAGGGTCTTCCTACGAGCAGTACTTC
TRBV7-8	TRBJ2-2	few	TRBD2	CASSPPGVAGVRTGELFF	TGTGCCAGCAGCCCCCCCGGTGTAGCGGGAGTTCGCACCGGGGAGCTGTTTTTT
TRBV6-2/TRBV6-3	TRBJ1-1	many	TRBD1	CACRDRGVRNTEAFF	TGTGCCTGCAGGGACAGGGGAGTTAGAAACACTGAAGCTTTCTTT
TRBV25-1	TRBJ1-2	-	-	CASSENSGELMYGYTF	TGTGCCAGCAGTGAAAACTCAGGGGAGCTTATGTATGGCTACACCTTC
TRBV7-8	TRBJ2-5	-	TRBD2	CASSLAAGVKETQYF	TGTGCCAGCAGCTTAGCGGCGGGGGTTAAAGAGACCCAGTACTTC
TRBV29-1	TRBJ2-5	many	-	CSVRATNQETQYF	TGCAGCGTTCGAGCCACAAACCAAGAGACCCAGTACTTC
TRBV5-1	TRBJ1-3	-	-	CASSLHGSGNTIYF	TGCGCCAGCAGCTTACACGGCTCTGGAAACACCATATATTTT
TRBV12-3/TRBV12-4	TRBJ2-2	many	-	CASSPRATNTGELFF	TGTGCCAGCAGTCCCAGGGCTACGAACACCGGGGAGCTGTTTTTT
TRBV7-2	TRBJ2-7	-	-	CASSPVIGIHEQYF	TGTGCCAGCAGCCCAGTTATAGGGATCCACGAGCAGTACTTC
TRBV6-2/TRBV6-3	TRBJ2-7	many	TRBD1	CASRKRQGAWNEQYF	TGTGCCAGCAGGAAACGTCAGGGGGCTTGGAACGAGCAGTACTTC
TRBV6-1	TRBJ1-5	-	-	CASRGSWGAGNQPQHF	TGTGCCAGCAGGGGGTCGTGGGGGGCCGGCAATCAGCCCCAGCATTTT
TRBV12-3/TRBV12-4	TRBJ1-1	-	TRBD1	CASSYGQETFF	TGTGCCAGCAGTTATGGACAGGAAACTTTCTTT
TRBV4-1	TRBJ1-1	many	-	CASSPVGKGATEAFF	TGCGCCAGCAGCCCGGTGGGTAAGGGAGCGACTGAAGCTTTCTTT
TRBV6-1	TRBJ2-2	-	-	CASQAVGDTGELSF	TGTGCCAGCCAAGCGGTAGGGGACACCGGGGAGCTGTCTTTT
TRBV2	TRBJ2-4	many	-	CASNRLLAKNIQYF	TGTGCCAGCAATAGACTTCTAGCCAAAAACATTCAGTACTTC
TRBV6-2/TRBV6-3	TRBJ1-5	-	-	CASGLGNQPQHF	TGTGCCAGCGGACTAGGCAATCAGCCCCAGCATTTT
TRBV6-1	TRBJ1-1	many	-	CASSESTGSTEAFF	TGTGCCAGCAGTGAAAGTACAGGGAGCACTGAAGCTTTCTTT
TRBV6-1	TRBJ2-5	many	TRBD1	CASSERQGAGKTQYF	TGTGCCAGCAGCGAAAGACAGGGGGCAGGAAAGACCCAGTACTTC
TRBV3-1	TRBJ2-5	few	TRBD2	CATMGGADPSRTQYF	TGTGCCACAATGGGAGGGGCAGACCCAAGTCGGACCCAGTACTTC
TRBV19	TRBJ1-2	many	-	CASIGGQRDGYTF	TGTGCCAGTATCGGGGGGCAGCGGGATGGCTACACCTTC
TRBV5-1	TRBJ2-7	-	-	CASSFQSVRDEQYF	TGCGCCAGCAGCTTCCAATCGGTCAGGGACGAGCAGTACTTC
TRBV20-1	TRBJ2-7	-	TRBD1	CSASRDRESGEQYF	TGCAGTGCCAGCCGGGACAGGGAATCCGGCGAGCAGTACTTC
TRBV10-3	TRBJ2-7	many	-	CAISDLGGTYEQYF	TGTGCCATCAGTGACCTAGGAGGGACCTACGAGCAGTACTTC
TRBV5-1	TRBJ2-7	many	-	CASSLVASYEQYF	TGCGCCAGCAGCTTAGTGGCCTCCTACGAGCAGTACTTC
TRBV6-1	TRBJ1-2	-	TRBD1	CASRPHGSQGEVYGYTF	TGTGCCAGCAGGCCGCACGGCTCACAGGGGGAGGTCTATGGCTACACCTTC
TRBV12-3/TRBV12-4	TRBJ1-2	many	-	CASSGGTPGYTF	TGTGCCAGCAGCGGGGGAACTCCGGGCTACACCTTC
TRBV28	TRBJ1-2	many	-	CASSRGVDYGYTF	TGTGCCAGCAGCCGAGGGGTGGACTATGGCTACACCTTC
TRBV5-1	TRBJ2-2	many	TRBD2	CATRAGGTGELFF	TGCGCCACCAGAGCGGGAGGTACCGGGGAGCTGTTTTTT
TRBV9	TRBJ2-7	many	-	CASSPDRPPYEQYF	TGTGCCAGCAGCCCCGACAGGCCACCCTACGAGCAGTACTTC
TRBV2	TRBJ2-2	many	-	CASSELWGGELFF	TGTGCCAGCAGTGAACTCTGGGGCGGGGAGCTGTTTTTT
TRBV6-2/TRBV6-3	TRBJ2-7	many	-	CASSYSLRDPYEQYF	TGTGCCAGCAGTTACTCTCTCAGGGATCCCTACGAGCAGTACTTC
TRBV12-3/TRBV12-4	TRBJ2-7	few	-	CASKTGADSYEQYF	TGTGCCAGCAAAACCGGGGCTGACTCCTACGAGCAGTACTTC
TRBV27	TRBJ1-5	-	-	CATGQTNQPQHF	TGTGCCACCGGACAGACTAATCAGCCCCAGCATTTT
TRBV14	TRBJ2-7	many	TRBD1	CASSRDRGQNHEQYF	TGTGCCAGCAGTCGCGACAGGGGGCAGAATCACGAGCAGTACTTC
TRBV27	TRBJ1-2	-	-	CASSLRGANYGYNF	TGTGCCAGCAGTTTAAGGGGGGCTAACTATGGCTACAACTTC
TRBV12-3/TRBV12-4	TRBJ2-5	many	TRBD1	CASSLSGGETQYF	TGTGCCAGCAGTTTATCAGGGGGAGAGACCCAGTACTTC
TRBV29-1	TRBJ1-1	many	TRBD1	CSEPGQGALANLKNTEAFF	TGCAGCGAACCGGGACAGGGGGCATTGGCGAACTTGAAGAACACTGAAGCTTTCTTT
TRBV2	TRBJ2-4	many	TRBD1	CASSVGTGLPLKNIQYF	TGTGCCAGCAGTGTTGGGACAGGGTTGCCTCTAAAGAACATTCAGTACTTC
TRBV6-5	TRBJ2-7	many	TRBD1	CASSYWDRGSEQYF	TGTGCCAGCAGTTATTGGGACAGGGGGAGCGAGCAGTACTTC
TRBV11-2	TRBJ1-1	many	-	CASSSNDKHTEAFF	TGTGCCAGCAGCTCAAATGACAAGCACACTGAAGCTTTCTTT
TRBV12-3/TRBV12-4	TRBJ2-5	-	TRBD2	CASSPAAGGQETQYF	TGTGCCAGCAGCCCAGCCGCGGGAGGGCAAGAGACCCAGTACTTC
TRBV19	TRBJ1-6	few	TRBD1	CASSRGQVSPLHF	TGTGCCAGTAGCAGGGGGCAGGTTTCACCCCTCCACTTT
TRBV5-4	TRBJ1-1	many	-	CASSFSVRAEAFF	TGTGCCAGCAGCTTCTCGGTAAGGGCTGAAGCTTTCTTT
TRBV12-3/TRBV12-4	TRBJ2-2	many	-	CASRLTGPGELFF	TGTGCCAGCAGACTAACAGGGCCCGGGGAGCTGTTTTTT
TRBV7-2	TRBJ2-7	many	-	CASSMTGVPSYEQYF	TGTGCCAGCAGCATGACTGGAGTACCATCCTACGAGCAGTACTTC
TRBV27	TRBJ2-7	many	-	CASSMGEYEQYF	TGTGCCAGCAGTATGGGAGAATACGAGCAGTACTTC
TRBV6-5	TRBJ2-7	many	-	CASSYSNGLALYEQYF	TGTGCCAGCAGTTACTCGAATGGGCTAGCTTTATACGAGCAGTACTTC
TRBV7-8	TRBJ2-6	many	-	CASAGFGANVLTF	TGTGCCAGCGCGGGCTTTGGGGCCAACGTCCTGACTTTC
TRBV7-9	TRBJ1-2	many	-	CASTGSSYGYTF	TGTGCCAGCACTGGGAGCAGCTATGGCTACACCTTC
TRBV12-3/TRBV12-4	TRBJ1-1	-	-	CASRFTEGGEAFF	TGTGCCAGCAGGTTTACAGAAGGGGGAGAAGCTTTCTTT
TRBV20-1	TRBJ2-4	many	TRBD2	CSARTASGNIQYF	TGCAGTGCTAGGACGGCTAGCGGAAACATTCAGTACTTC